Described below is a single T cell receptor beta chain sequence and its context. Some clones are missing from TCRdb's copy, which holds only in-frame ones; the method was immunoSEQ multiplex PCR. The table includes over 50,000 clones, 70% to 80% detected once. The entry originates in a study of blood T cell repertoires in COVID-19. Per germline, CDR1 LNHDA and CDR2 SQIVND (reference sequence). V was pared by 7 bases and J by 7 bases, with 14 bases between. This CDR3 contains 13 residues. The clonotype comes from a man aged 80 or over with active or convalescent COVID-19. The chain is built from TRBV19 and TRBJ1-3; D is possibly TRBD1 (5 bases). Sequencing was done on a sample of peripheral blood. For the CDR3, the DNA is TGTGCCAGTATAGGGGCCCGGGGGAACACCATATATTTT. This encodes CASIGARGNTIYF. The complete variable domain, with remaining parts taken from reference TRBV19 and TRBJ1-3, reads DGGITQSPKYLFRKEGQNVTLSCEQNLNHDAMYWYRQDPGQGLRLIYYSQIVNDFQKGDIAEGYSVSREKKESFPLTVTSAQKNPTAFYLCASIGARGNTIYFGEGSWLTVV.